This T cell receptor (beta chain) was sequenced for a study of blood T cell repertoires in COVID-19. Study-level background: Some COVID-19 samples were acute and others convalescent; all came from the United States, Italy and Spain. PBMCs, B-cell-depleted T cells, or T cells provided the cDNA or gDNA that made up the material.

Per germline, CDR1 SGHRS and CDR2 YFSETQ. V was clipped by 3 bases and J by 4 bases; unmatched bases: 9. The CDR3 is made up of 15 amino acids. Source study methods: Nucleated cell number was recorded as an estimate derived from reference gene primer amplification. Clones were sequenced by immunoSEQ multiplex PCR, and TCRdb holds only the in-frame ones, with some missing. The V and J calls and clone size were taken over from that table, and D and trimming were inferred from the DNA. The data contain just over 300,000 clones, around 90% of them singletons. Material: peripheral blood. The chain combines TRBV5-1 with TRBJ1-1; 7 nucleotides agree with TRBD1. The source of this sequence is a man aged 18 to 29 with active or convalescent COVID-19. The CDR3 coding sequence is TGCGCCAGCAGCTCCGGGACAGCGAGACCCACTGAAGCTTTCTTT. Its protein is CASSSGTARPTEAFF.